Described below is a single T cell receptor (beta chain) sequence and its context. Its matching antigen is unknown. TCRB transcripts that were expressed got sequenced, as all of the isolated RNA had been reverse transcribed. Using immunoSEQ multiplex PCR, the repertoire was profiled, and TCRdb retains in-frame clones only, with some absent. The sample yields about 370,000 clones, roughly 16% seen once. Germline V gene lookup returns CDR1 SGDLS and CDR2 YYNGEE. V shed 0 bases and J 5 bases; nucleotides not matched to a gene: 3. The CDR3 has 15 residues. The source of the sample is a study of beta chain features in type 1 diabetes. Study outcomes and limitations: Compared to healthy donors, patients appeared to have naive, central memory and Treg TCRB repertoires that were more alike.

Sequencing used naive CD4+ T cells from blood. The chain has TRBV9 and TRBJ2-2; TRBD1 matches 8 bases. This TCR was recovered from a woman aged 18-29 years in good health. CDR3 sequence: CASSVGRGRTGELFF. The CDR3 nucleotides are TGTGCCAGCAGCGTAGGCAGGGGGCGAACCGGGGAGCTGTTTTTT.